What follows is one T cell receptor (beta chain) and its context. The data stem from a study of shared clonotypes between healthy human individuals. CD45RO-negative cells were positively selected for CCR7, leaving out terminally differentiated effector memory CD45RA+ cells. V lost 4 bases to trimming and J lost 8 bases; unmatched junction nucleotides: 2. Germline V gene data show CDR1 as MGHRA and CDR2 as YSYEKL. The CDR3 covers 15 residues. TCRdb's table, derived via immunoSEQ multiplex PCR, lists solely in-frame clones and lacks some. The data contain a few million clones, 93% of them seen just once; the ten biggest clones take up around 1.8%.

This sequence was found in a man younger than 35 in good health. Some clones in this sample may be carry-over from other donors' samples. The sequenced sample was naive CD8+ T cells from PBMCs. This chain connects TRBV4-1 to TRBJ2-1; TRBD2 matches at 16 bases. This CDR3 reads CASSPGTSGRDEQFF. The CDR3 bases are TGCGCCAGCAGCCCCGGGACTAGCGGGAGGGATGAGCAGTTCTTC.